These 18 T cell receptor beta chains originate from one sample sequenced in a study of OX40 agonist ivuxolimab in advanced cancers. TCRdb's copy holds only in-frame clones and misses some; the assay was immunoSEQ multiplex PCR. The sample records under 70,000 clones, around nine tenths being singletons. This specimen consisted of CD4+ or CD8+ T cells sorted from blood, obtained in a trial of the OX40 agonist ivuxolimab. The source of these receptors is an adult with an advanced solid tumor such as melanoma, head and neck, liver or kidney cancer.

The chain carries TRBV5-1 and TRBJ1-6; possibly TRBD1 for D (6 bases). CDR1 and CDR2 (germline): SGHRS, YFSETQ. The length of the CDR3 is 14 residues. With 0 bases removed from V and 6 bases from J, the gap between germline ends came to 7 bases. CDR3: CASSLDRVNSPLHF. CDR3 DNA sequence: TGCGCCAGCAGCTTGGACAGGGTTAATTCACCCCTCCACTTT.

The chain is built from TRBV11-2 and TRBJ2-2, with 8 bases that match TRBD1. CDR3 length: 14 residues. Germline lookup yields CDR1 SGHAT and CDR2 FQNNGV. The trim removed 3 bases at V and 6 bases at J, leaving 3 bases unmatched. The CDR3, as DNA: TGTGCCAGCAGCTTGGTACAGGGGGCCGGGGAGCTGTTTTTT. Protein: CASSLVQGAGELFF.

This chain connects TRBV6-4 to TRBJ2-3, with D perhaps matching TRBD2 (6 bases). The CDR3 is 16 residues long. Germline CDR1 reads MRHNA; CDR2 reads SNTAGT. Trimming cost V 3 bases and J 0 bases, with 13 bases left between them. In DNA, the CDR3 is TGTGCCAGCAGTGAGATTAGCGGAGCTAGCACAGATACGCAGTATTTT. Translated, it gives CASSEISGASTDTQYF.

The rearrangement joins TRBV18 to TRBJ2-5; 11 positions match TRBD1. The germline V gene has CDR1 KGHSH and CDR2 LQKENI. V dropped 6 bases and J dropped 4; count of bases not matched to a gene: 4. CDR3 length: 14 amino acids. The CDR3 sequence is CASSPGTGGETQYF. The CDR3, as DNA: TGTGCCAGCTCGCCGGGGACAGGGGGAGAGACCCAGTACTTC.

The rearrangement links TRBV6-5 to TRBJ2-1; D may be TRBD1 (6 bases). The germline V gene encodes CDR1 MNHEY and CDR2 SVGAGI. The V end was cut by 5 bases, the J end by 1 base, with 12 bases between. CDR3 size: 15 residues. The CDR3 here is CASSRYRVSYNEQFF. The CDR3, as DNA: TGTGCCAGCAGTCGCTACAGGGTTTCCTACAATGAGCAGTTCTTC.

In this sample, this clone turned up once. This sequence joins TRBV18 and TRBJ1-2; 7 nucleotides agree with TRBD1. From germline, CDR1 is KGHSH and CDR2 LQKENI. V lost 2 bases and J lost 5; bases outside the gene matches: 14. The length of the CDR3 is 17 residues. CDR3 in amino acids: CASSPIRGQPKGYGYTF. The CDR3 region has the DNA TGTGCCAGCTCACCAATACGGGGACAGCCAAAAGGGTATGGCTACACCTTC.

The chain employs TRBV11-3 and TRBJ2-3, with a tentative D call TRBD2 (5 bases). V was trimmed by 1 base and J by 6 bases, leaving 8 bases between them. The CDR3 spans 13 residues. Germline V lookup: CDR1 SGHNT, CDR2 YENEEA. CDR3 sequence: CASSLGRGDTQYF. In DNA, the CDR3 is TGTGCCAGCAGCTTAGGCAGAGGGGATACGCAGTATTTT.

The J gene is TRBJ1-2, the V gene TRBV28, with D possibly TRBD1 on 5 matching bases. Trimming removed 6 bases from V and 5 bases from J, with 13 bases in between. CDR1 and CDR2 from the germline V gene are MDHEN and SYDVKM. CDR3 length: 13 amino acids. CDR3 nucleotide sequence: TGTGCCAGCAGCCCAGGTGGGGGTTATGGCTACACCTTC. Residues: CASSPGGGYGYTF.

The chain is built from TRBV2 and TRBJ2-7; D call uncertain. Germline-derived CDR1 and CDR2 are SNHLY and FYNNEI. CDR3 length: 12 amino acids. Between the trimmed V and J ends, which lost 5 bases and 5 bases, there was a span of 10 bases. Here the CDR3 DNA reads TGTGCCAGCAGTTCGAATTCCCACGAGCAGTACTTC. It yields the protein CASSSNSHEQYF.

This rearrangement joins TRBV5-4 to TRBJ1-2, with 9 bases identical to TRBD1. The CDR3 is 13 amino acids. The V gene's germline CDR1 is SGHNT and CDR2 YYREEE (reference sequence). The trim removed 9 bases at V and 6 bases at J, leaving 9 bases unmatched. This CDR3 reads CAIHRGPKDGYTF. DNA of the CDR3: TGTGCCATCCACAGGGGGCCAAAAGATGGCTACACCTTC.

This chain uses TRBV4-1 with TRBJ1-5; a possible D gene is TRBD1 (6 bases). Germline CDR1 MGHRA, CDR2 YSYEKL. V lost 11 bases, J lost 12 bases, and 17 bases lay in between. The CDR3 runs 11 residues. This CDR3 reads CAAPPGDIQHF. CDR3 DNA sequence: TGCGCCGCCCCCCCCGGGGACATCCAGCATTTT.

The CDR3: CASSPVGHHMNTEAFF. In nucleotides, the CDR3 is TGTGCCAGCAGCCCTGTGGGACACCATATGAACACTGAAGCTTTCTTT. The J gene is TRBJ1-1, the V gene TRBV5-6; a possible D gene is TRBD1 (6 bases). The V end lost 4 bases, the J end lost 0 bases, and 16 bases lay between the germline ends. CDR3 length: 16 amino acids. Germline loops: CDR1 SGHDT, CDR2 YYEEEE.

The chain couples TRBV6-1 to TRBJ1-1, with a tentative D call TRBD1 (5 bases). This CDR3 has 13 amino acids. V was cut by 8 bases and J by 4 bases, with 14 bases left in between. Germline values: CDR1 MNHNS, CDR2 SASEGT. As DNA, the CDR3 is TGTGCCAGCCCCAGAAGGCAGGGCACTGAAGCTTTCTTT. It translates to CASPRRQGTEAFF.

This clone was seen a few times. CDR3 residues: CASSPDREEAFF. Here the CDR3 DNA reads TGTGCCAGCAGCCCAGACAGAGAGGAAGCTTTCTTT. V and J are TRBV7-9 and TRBJ1-1, with D perhaps TRBD1 (5 bases). The V and J ends lost 5 bases and 8 bases respectively, with 12 bases between them. Looked up from germline, CDR1 is SEHNR and CDR2 is FQNEAQ (reference sequence). CDR3 size: 12 residues.

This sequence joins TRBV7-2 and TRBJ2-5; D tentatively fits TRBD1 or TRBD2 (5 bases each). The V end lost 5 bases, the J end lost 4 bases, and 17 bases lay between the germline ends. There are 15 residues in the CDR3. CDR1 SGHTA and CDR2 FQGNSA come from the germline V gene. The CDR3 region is CASSPARTGPETQYF. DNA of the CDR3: TGTGCCAGCAGCCCAGCCCGGACGGGGCCAGAGACCCAGTACTTC.

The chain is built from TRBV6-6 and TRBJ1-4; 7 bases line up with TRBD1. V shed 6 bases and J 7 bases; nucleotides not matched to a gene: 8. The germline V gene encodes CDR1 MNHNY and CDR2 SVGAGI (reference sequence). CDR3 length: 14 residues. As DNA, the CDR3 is TGTGCCAGCAGCCCCAAGGGGGCGATTGAAAAACTGTTTTTT. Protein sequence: CASSPKGAIEKLFF.

Written as DNA, the CDR3 is TGTGCCAGCAGCTTAAGAGGGAGTGGGTCCGGGGTAAAACTGTTTTTT. This codes for CASSLRGSGSGVKLFF. The chain combines TRBV5-6 with TRBJ1-4; D uncertain. The germline V and J ends were trimmed by 2 bases and 10 bases, with 21 bases remaining between them. Germline CDR1 SGHDT, CDR2 YYEEEE. The CDR3 totals 16 residues.

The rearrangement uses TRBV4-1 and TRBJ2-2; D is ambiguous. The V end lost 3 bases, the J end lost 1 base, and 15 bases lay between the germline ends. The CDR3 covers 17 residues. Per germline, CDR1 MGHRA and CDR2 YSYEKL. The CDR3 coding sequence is TGCGCCAGCAGCCACTCATCCATGGGAATGAACACCGGGGAGCTGTTTTTT. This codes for CASSHSSMGMNTGELFF.